Shown below are 9 T cell receptor beta chains from a single sample sequenced in a study of T cells after yellow fever vaccination. TCRdb recomputed calls from the 5' RACE reads with MiXCR, one row per CDR3 protein. The sample yields 450,000 to 550,000 distinct CDR3 sequences, roughly a fifth seen once. The sample in question was PBMCs, obtained 15 days after the yellow fever booster vaccination. These TCRs come from a man aged 30 to 39 who received the YFV17D yellow fever vaccine.

The V call is TRBV5-1, the J call TRBJ1-4, with D possibly being TRBD1 (5 bases). V was trimmed by 0 bases and J by 8 bases, leaving 17 bases between them. The CDR3 is 16 amino acids. Germline assignment: CDR1 SGHRS and CDR2 YFSETQ. In DNA, the CDR3 is TGCGCCAGCAGCTTGGAAGCCGGGACGGGCTTCGAAAAACTGTTTTTT. It yields the protein CASSLEAGTGFEKLFF.

This rearrangement joins TRBV6-1 to TRBJ2-7; 13 bases map to TRBD2. CDR3 length: 14 residues. The germline V gene encodes CDR1 MNHNS and CDR2 SASEGT. V trimming: 6 bases; J trimming: 6 bases; junction bases outside the gene matches: 5. The CDR3 sequence is CASRLTSGRSEQYF. The CDR3 coding sequence is TGTGCCAGCAGACTGACTAGCGGGAGGAGCGAGCAGTACTTC.

The CDR3 coding sequence is TGTGCCAGCAGCGTAGGAAGTTCCTACGAGCAGTACTTC. Translated, it gives CASSVGSSYEQYF. This chain uses TRBV9 with TRBJ2-7; D gene uncertain. The CDR3 is 13 amino acids. CDR1 SGDLS and CDR2 YYNGEE come from the germline V gene. The germline V and J ends were trimmed by 0 bases and 1 base, with 5 bases remaining between them.

In this sample, this clonotype turned up a few times. V and J are TRBV20-1 and TRBJ1-5, with 12 bases fitting TRBD1. This CDR3 is 15 amino acids long. Germline CDR1 DFQATT, CDR2 SNEGSKA (reference sequence). V shed 0 bases and J 8 bases; nucleotides not matched to a gene: 5. In nucleotides, the CDR3 is TGCAGTGCTAGAGATGGGACAGGGGGCTGGGAGCCCCAGCATTTT. Translated: CSARDGTGGWEPQHF.

The chain joins TRBV11-2 to TRBJ2-7; TRBD2 aligns across 11 bases. The V and J ends lost 5 bases and 2 bases, in that order; junction bases with no gene match: 5. The CDR3 has 15 residues. Germline loops: CDR1 SGHAT, CDR2 FQNNGV. CDR3 protein: CASSPGLAAAYEQYF. For the CDR3, the DNA is TGTGCCAGCAGCCCGGGACTAGCGGCTGCCTACGAGCAGTACTTC.

The rearrangement uses TRBV20-1 and TRBJ2-3; possible D gene TRBD2, 6 bases. CDR3 length: 13 residues. V was shortened by 2 bases and J by 6 bases, with 12 bases between the two germline ends. Germline assignment: CDR1 DFQATT and CDR2 SNEGSKA (reference sequence). CDR3 in amino acids: CSARRELGDTQYF. The CDR3 nucleotides read TGCAGTGCTAGACGGGAGCTCGGGGATACGCAGTATTTT.

The chain recombines TRBV7-9 with TRBJ1-3; D gene uncertain. Germline CDR1 SEHNR, CDR2 FQNEAQ (reference sequence). The CDR3 totals 14 residues. Deletions cut 8 bases from V and 0 bases from J, with 11 bases between. The CDR3 is CASVLGPSGNTIYF. The CDR3 DNA sequence: TGTGCCAGCGTCTTAGGGCCCTCTGGAAACACCATATATTTT.

J is TRBJ2-2 and V is TRBV12-3 or TRBV12-4, with 8 nucleotides matching TRBD1. The CDR3 runs to 13 residues. V trimming: 6 bases; J trimming: 7 bases; junction bases outside the gene matches: 4. CDR3 sequence: CASRTGGRGELFF. CDR3 coding DNA: TGTGCCAGCAGAACAGGGGGGCGCGGGGAGCTGTTTTTT.

In its sample, this clonotype was seen a few times. The chain recombines TRBV9 with TRBJ2-6, with 10 bases aligning to TRBD2. With 3 bases clipped from V and 0 bases from J, the junction kept 3 bases outside the gene matches. This CDR3 contains 17 residues. The V gene's germline CDR1 is SGDLS and CDR2 YYNGEE. CDR3 residues: CASSGTSGFSGANVLTF. The CDR3 bases are TGTGCCAGCAGCGGGACTAGCGGATTCTCTGGGGCCAACGTCCTGACTTTC.